Below are 30 T cell receptor beta chains sequenced from a single sample in a study of post-analysis software for immune sequencing data. Prepared TCR beta cDNA libraries contained unique molecular identifiers. From the PCR reads, TCRdb called clonotypes with MiXCR, one entry per CDR3 protein. The repertoire holds roughly 540,000 distinct CDR3 sequences, less than 40% seen once, with around 6.1% in the top ten. Broader study findings: Higher frequency in patients than in controls was seen for roughly five TRBV segments, with TRBV5-6, TRBV5-1 and TRBV20-1 among them.

These receptors' targets are unknown. Sequencing was carried out using blood. The receptors come from a girl under 18 with multiple sclerosis.

This clonotype turned up a few times. V is TRBV6-4 and J is TRBJ2-3; 8 bases align to TRBD2. The trim removed 4 bases at V and 2 bases at J, leaving 5 bases unmatched. Germline CDR1 and CDR2: MRHNA and SNTAGT. This CDR3 region has 15 residues. The CDR3 loop reads CASSGAGGPTDTQYF. CDR3 sequence (DNA): TGTGCCAGCAGTGGGGCGGGGGGCCCCACAGATACGCAGTATTTT.

The V gene is TRBV5-1, the J gene TRBJ2-7; D is unresolved. This CDR3 is built from 13 residues. Trimming left V 4 bases short and J 0 bases short, with 8 bases between. Germline CDR1 is SGHRS and CDR2 is YFSETQ. This CDR3 reads CASSPLASYEQYF. CDR3 DNA sequence: TGCGCCAGCAGCCCCCTCGCCTCCTACGAGCAGTACTTC.

The rearrangement uses TRBV28 and TRBJ1-5; no clear D. There are 14 residues in the CDR3. Looked up from germline, CDR1 is MDHEN and CDR2 is SYDVKM. The V gene lost 6 bases and the J gene lost 2 bases, with 11 bases spanning the gap. The CDR3 region is CASSRLGGNQPQHF. The CDR3 DNA is TGTGCCAGCAGCCGGCTCGGGGGCAATCAGCCCCAGCATTTT.

The V call is TRBV14, the J call TRBJ2-5, with unresolved D. The J call is doubtful: the DNA matches TRBJ2-7 better. Germline V gene lookup returns CDR1 SGHDN and CDR2 FVKESK. The length of the CDR3 is 13 residues. DNA for the CDR3: TGTGCCATCAACCAAGACTCAGTCTACGAGCAGTACTTC. Protein product: CAINQDSVYEQYF.

The rearrangement joins TRBV5-4 to TRBJ1-2; 10 positions match TRBD1. The ends lost 3 bases at V and 8 bases at J; junction bases unmatched: 16. Germline V gene sequence: CDR1 SGHNT, CDR2 YYREEE (reference sequence). CDR3 length: 17 residues. CDR3 sequence reads: CASSSRTGQGKTNGYTF. CDR3 sequence (DNA): TGTGCCAGCAGCTCAAGAACGGGACAGGGGAAAACTAACGGCTACACCTTC.

Only a few counts were recorded for this clonotype. The V and J genes are TRBV2 and TRBJ2-7, with 11 bases that match TRBD2. V lost 8 bases, J lost 2 bases, and 8 bases stayed unmatched. This CDR3 comprises 15 residues. Per the germline V gene, CDR1 is SNHLY and CDR2 is FYNNEI. This CDR3 is CASCPLLAGAYEQYF. CDR3 nucleotides: TGTGCCAGCTGCCCTTTACTAGCGGGGGCCTACGAGCAGTACTTC.

About this clonotype itself: The junction differs from germline at one of its ends, possibly a read error. V usage is TRBV20-1 and J usage is TRBJ1-2; D unresolved. The CDR3 extends over 13 amino acids. Germline-derived CDR1 and CDR2 are DFQATT and SNEGSKA (reference sequence). CDR3 nucleotide sequence: TGCAGTGCTAGAAGGGTCGGTCCCCATGGCTGCACCTTC. Its protein is CSARRVGPHGCTF.

In this sample, this clonotype turned up a few times. V usage is TRBV20-1 and J usage is TRBJ2-3; D unclear. The V gene lost 4 bases and the J gene lost 6 bases, with 8 bases spanning the gap. Per the germline V gene, CDR1 is DFQATT and CDR2 is SNEGSKA (reference sequence). The CDR3 runs to 11 residues. DNA for the CDR3: TGCAGTGCTAACCCCCTGGATACGCAGTATTTT. Its translation is CSANPLDTQYF.

J is TRBJ1-6 and V is TRBV10-3; no clear D. Trimming pared 3 bases from V and 5 bases from J, leaving 14 bases between. This CDR3 region has 16 residues. The V gene's germline CDR1 is ENHRY and CDR2 SYGVKD. As DNA, the CDR3 is TGTGCCATCAGTGACCCCGGACCAGGAGATAATTCACCCCTCCACTTT. Protein product: CAISDPGPGDNSPLHF.

In its sample, this clonotype was seen many times. This sequence joins TRBV7-8 and TRBJ1-4; no definite D call. This CDR3 region has 16 residues. Trimming took off 0 bases at V and 4 bases at J, with 12 bases between the two ends. From germline, CDR1 is SGHVS and CDR2 FQNEAQ. The CDR3 DNA reads TGTGCCAGCAGCTTAGCGAGTCCGGGTATTAATGAAAAACTGTTTTTT. Translation: CASSLASPGINEKLFF.

In its sample, this clonotype was seen a few times. J is TRBJ1-6 and V is TRBV11-2; D is perhaps TRBD1 (5 bases). Looked up from germline, CDR1 is SGHAT and CDR2 is FQNNGV. V was trimmed by 4 bases and J by 8 bases, leaving 12 bases between them. The CDR3 has 14 residues. In DNA form, the CDR3 reads TGTGCCAGCAGCTCCAGAACCAGGGATTCACCCCTCCACTTT. This translates into CASSSRTRDSPLHF.

The chain carries TRBV11-2 and TRBJ2-2; no reliable D call. Germline V CDR1 and CDR2: SGHAT, FQNNGV. The CDR3 is 13 amino acids. V gave up 3 bases and J gave up 6 bases, with 8 bases separating them. CDR3 in amino acids: CASSFRIAGELFF. The CDR3, as DNA: TGTGCCAGCAGCTTTAGAATTGCCGGGGAGCTGTTTTTT.

This clonotype was counted between two and nine times. This sequence joins TRBV3-1 and TRBJ2-5; no clear D gene. The DNA end favors TRBJ2-7, so the J call may be wrong. The CDR3 runs to 14 residues. Germline V gene data show CDR1 as LGHDT and CDR2 as YNNKEL (reference sequence). CDR3 DNA: TGTGCCAGCAGCCTCCTTGGGTACCCCTACGAGCAGTACTTC. Its protein product is CASSLLGYPYEQYF.

This sequence joins TRBV24-1 and TRBJ2-3; 9 bases map to TRBD1. The CDR3 has 17 amino acids. CDR1 and CDR2 from the germline V gene are KGHDR and SFDVKD. The V gene end was trimmed by 3 bases and the J gene end by 2 bases; junction bases not matched to a gene: 8. Here the CDR3 reads CATSDADRGLFTDTQYF. DNA for the CDR3: TGTGCCACCAGTGATGCGGACAGGGGCCTCTTCACAGATACGCAGTATTTT.

Concerning this clonotype itself: This could be a read error, since a much larger clone is one nucleotide away. The gene calls are TRBV18 and TRBJ2-5; TRBD1 matches 10 bases. The J call is doubtful: the DNA matches TRBJ2-7 better. The CDR3 consists of 13 residues. Looked up from germline, CDR1 is KGHSH and CDR2 is LQKENI. CDR3 in DNA: TGTGCCAGCTCACCGGGACAGGGGTCCGAGCAGTACTTC. Translated: CASSPGQGSEQYF.

The J gene is TRBJ2-5, the V gene TRBV3-1; unclear D gene. The J call may not be correct, given that the DNA end is closer to TRBJ2-7. This CDR3 contains 13 residues. Looked up from germline, CDR1 is LGHDT and CDR2 is YNNKEL (reference sequence). The CDR3 sequence is CASSREITLEQYF. DNA for the CDR3: TGTGCCAGCAGCCGAGAGATTACGCTCGAGCAGTACTTC.

This clonotype was observed once. Because the CDR3 is missing its conserved closing phenylalanine or tryptophan, this is likely a read error. The V and J genes are TRBV7-2 and TRBJ1-2, with D perhaps TRBD1 (6 bases). V was trimmed by 5 bases and J by 4 bases, leaving 11 bases between them. Germline V lookup: CDR1 SGHTA, CDR2 FQGNSA. CDR3 length: 13 residues. CDR3: CASSLGQSYGYTC. CDR3 nucleotide sequence: TGTGCCAGCAGCCTCGGACAGTCCTATGGCTACACCTGC.

The chain carries TRBV3-1 and TRBJ1-2, with unresolved D. Germline V gives CDR1 LGHDT, CDR2 YNNKEL (reference sequence). CDR3 length: 13 residues. Trimming removed 0 bases from V and 8 bases from J, with 10 bases in between. The CDR3 DNA sequence: TGTGCCAGCAGCCAAGACAGTGGGAAAGGCTACACCTTC. Translation gives CASSQDSGKGYTF.

Details on this clonotype: With a much larger clone just one base away, this may be a read error. The V gene is TRBV29-1, the J gene TRBJ2-7; D is undetermined. This CDR3 comprises 12 residues. CDR1 is SQVTM, CDR2 ANQGSEA, per germline. The CDR3 bases are TGCAGCGCCCGGTCCCAGACCTACGAGCGGTACTTC. Protein product: CSARSQTYERYF.

This chain links TRBV10-3 with TRBJ1-2; D unresolved. Germline CDR1 and CDR2: ENHRY and SYGVKD. The length of the CDR3 is 12 residues. V gave up 2 bases and J gave up 10 bases, with 11 bases separating them. The CDR3 nucleotides are TGTGCCATCAGTGAGCGCTCGGAGGACTACACCTTC. Translated, it gives CAISERSEDYTF.

This chain uses TRBV7-2 with TRBJ2-1, with 11 bases that match TRBD2. The ends lost 1 base at V and 6 bases at J; junction bases unmatched: 8. Germline lookup yields CDR1 SGHTA and CDR2 FQGNSA. There are 17 residues in the CDR3. Written as DNA, the CDR3 is TGTGCCAGCAGCTTAGTTAGCGGGGGGGCCATGGGCAATGAGCAGTTCTTC. It codes for CASSLVSGGAMGNEQFF. Variable domain in full (rest from reference TRBV7-2 and TRBJ2-1): GAGVSQSPSNKVTEKGKDVELRCDPISGHTALYWYRQSLGQGLEFLIYFQGNSAPDKSGLPSDRFSAERTGGSVSTLTIQRTQQEDSAVYLCASSLVSGGAMGNEQFFGPGTRLTVL.

This chain joins TRBV15 and TRBJ2-3; D not resolved. Germline loops: CDR1 LNHNV, CDR2 YYDKDF (reference sequence). The CDR3 consists of 17 residues. The V gene lost 3 bases and the J gene lost 0 bases, with 16 bases spanning the gap. In DNA, the CDR3 is TGTGCCACCAGCAGTGTGAGGACCCGCGATAGCACAGATACGCAGTATTTT. Its translation is CATSSVRTRDSTDTQYF.

This clonotype was observed a handful of times. V usage is TRBV20-1 and J usage is TRBJ2-4, with 15 bases identical to TRBD2. Germline CDR1 and CDR2: DFQATT and SNEGSKA (reference sequence). The J segment lost 3 bases and the V segment lost 1 base, leaving 7 bases of the junction unmatched. This CDR3 comprises 18 residues. The CDR3 loop reads CSARGPGLAGGRKNIQYF. For the CDR3, the DNA is TGCAGTGCTAGAGGCCCAGGACTAGCGGGGGGGCGCAAAAACATTCAGTACTTC.

This chain joins TRBV7-3 and TRBJ2-1; no firm D call. Germline lookup yields CDR1 SGHTA and CDR2 FQGTGA. Between the trimmed V and J ends, which lost 5 bases and 7 bases, there was a span of 9 bases. The CDR3 has 12 residues. CDR3: CASSPTRNEQFF. The CDR3 region has the DNA TGTGCCAGCAGCCCTACCCGAAATGAGCAGTTCTTC.

This chain uses TRBV6-1 with TRBJ1-5; D ambiguous. Germline loops: CDR1 MNHNS, CDR2 SASEGT. V was pared by 4 bases and J by 1 base, with 8 bases between. CDR3 length equals 14 residues. This chain's CDR3 is CASSGQLSNQPQHF. CDR3 coding DNA: TGTGCCAGCAGTGGCCAGTTGAGCAATCAGCCCCAGCATTTT.

The chain is built from TRBV12-3 or TRBV12-4 and TRBJ1-2; 9 bases agree with TRBD1. CDR3 length equals 14 residues. The V gene end was trimmed by 5 bases and the J gene end by 5 bases; junction bases not matched to a gene: 6. The CDR3 loop reads CASSEQGAEYGYTF. The CDR3 region has the DNA TGTGCCAGCAGTGAACAGGGGGCGGAATATGGCTACACCTTC.

V usage is TRBV5-1 and J usage is TRBJ2-5; D may match TRBD1 or TRBD2 (5 bases each). Germline CDR1 SGHRS, CDR2 YFSETQ. V lost 4 bases, J lost 5 bases, and 24 bases lay in between. The CDR3 is 17 amino acids. The CDR3 is CASSTGLRPGMGETQYF. As DNA, the CDR3 is TGCGCCAGCAGCACGGGGCTTCGTCCGGGGATGGGGGAGACCCAGTACTTC.

There are a few counts of this clonotype. J is TRBJ2-7 and V is TRBV11-1; 7 bases agree with TRBD1. Germline CDR1 SGHAT, CDR2 FQDESV (reference sequence). The V gene end was trimmed by 4 bases and the J gene end by 2 bases; junction bases not matched to a gene: 2. The length of the CDR3 is 13 residues. This chain's CDR3 is CASSSDRAYEQYF. In DNA form, the CDR3 reads TGTGCCAGCAGCTCAGACAGGGCCTACGAGCAGTACTTC.

This rearrangement joins TRBV6-1 to TRBJ2-7; no reliable D call. With the DNA end fitting TRBJ2-5 better, the J assignment may be wrong. Looked up from germline, CDR1 is MNHNS and CDR2 is SASEGT. CDR3 length: 14 amino acids. CDR3 nucleotide sequence: TGTGCCAGCAGTGATGGTGGGTCTGGAGAGACCCAGTACTTC. As protein: CASSDGGSGETQYF.

This chain uses TRBV6-8 with TRBJ2-7; D unresolved. V lost 1 base and J lost 7, with 14 bases in between. CDR1 and CDR2 from the germline V gene are MNHGY and SAAAGT. The length of the CDR3 is 14 residues. The CDR3 bases are TGTGCCAGCAGTTACTTCGAACCGAGACGAGAGCAGTACTTC. Translating gives CASSYFEPRREQYF.